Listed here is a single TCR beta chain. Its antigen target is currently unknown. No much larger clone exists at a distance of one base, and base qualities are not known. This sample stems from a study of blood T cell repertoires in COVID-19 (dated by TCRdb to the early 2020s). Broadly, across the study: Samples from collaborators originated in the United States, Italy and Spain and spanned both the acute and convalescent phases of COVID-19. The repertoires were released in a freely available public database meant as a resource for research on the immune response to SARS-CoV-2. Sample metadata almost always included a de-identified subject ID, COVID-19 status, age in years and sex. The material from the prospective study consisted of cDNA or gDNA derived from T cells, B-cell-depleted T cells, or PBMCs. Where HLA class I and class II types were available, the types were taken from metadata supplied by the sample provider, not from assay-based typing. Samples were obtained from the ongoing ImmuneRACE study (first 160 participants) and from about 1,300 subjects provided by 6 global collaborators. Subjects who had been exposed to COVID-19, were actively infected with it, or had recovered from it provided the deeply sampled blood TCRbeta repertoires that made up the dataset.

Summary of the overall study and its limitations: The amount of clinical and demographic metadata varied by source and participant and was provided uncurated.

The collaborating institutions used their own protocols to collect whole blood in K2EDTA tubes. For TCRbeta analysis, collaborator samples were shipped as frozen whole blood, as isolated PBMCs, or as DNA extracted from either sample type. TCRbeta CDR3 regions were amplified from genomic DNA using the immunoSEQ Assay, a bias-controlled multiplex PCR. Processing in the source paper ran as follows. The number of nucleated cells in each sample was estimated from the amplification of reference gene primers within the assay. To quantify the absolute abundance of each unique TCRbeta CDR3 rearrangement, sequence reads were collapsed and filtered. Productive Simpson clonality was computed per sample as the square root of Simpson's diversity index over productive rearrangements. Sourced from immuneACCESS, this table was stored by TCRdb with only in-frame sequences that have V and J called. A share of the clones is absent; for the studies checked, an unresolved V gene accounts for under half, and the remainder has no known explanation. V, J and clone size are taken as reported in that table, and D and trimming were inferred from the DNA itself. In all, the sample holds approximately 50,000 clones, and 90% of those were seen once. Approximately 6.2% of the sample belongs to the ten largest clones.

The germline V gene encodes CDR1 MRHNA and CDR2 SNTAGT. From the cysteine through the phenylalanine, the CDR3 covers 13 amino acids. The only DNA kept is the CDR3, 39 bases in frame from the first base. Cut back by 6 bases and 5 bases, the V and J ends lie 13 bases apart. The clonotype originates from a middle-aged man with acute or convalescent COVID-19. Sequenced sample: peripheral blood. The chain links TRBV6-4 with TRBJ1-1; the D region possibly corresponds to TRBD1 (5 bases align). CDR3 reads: CASSQQAGTEAFF. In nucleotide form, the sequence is TGTGCCAGCAGCCAGCAGGCAGGGACTGAAGCTTTCTTT.